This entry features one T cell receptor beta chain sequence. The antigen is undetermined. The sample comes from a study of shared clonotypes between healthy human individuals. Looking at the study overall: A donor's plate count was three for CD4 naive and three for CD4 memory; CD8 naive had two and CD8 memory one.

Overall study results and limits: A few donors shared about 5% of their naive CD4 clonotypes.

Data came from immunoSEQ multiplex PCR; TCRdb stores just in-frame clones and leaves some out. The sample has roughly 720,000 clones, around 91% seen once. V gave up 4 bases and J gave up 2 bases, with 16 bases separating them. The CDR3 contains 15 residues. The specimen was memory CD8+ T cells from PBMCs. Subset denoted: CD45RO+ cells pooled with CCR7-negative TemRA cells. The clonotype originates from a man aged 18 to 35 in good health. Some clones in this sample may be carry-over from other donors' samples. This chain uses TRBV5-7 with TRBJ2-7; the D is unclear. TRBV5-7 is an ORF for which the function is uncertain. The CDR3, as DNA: TGTGCCAGCAGCCCACTTGACTCCCCGACCTACGAGCAGTACTTC. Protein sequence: CASSPLDSPTYEQYF.